The entry below gives a single T cell receptor beta chain sequence along with its context. Its antigen is unidentified. The CDR3 sequence is 12 residues long. Germline-derived CDR1 and CDR2 are SEHNR and FQNEAQ (reference sequence). Trimming removed 10 bases at V and 4 bases at J, with 11 bases between. Isolated PBMCs totaled at least 6.5 million in each sample. Then a second PCR, running roughly 7 to 11 cycles, was carried out with a sample-barcoded 5' primer and a J-beta primer mix. Each cDNA was tagged by a template-switch adaptor containing 12 random nucleotides. TCRdb re-called the 5' RACE reads through MiXCR, storing one row per CDR3 protein. The table lists about 1.4 million distinct CDR3 sequences, 59% of them singletons, with over 6.5% in the top ten. These data come from a study of blood T cells in healthy people across ages. Regarding the study as a whole: More naive CD4+ cells and higher diversity marked long-lived donors relative to aged donors. Roughly linear declines in TCR beta diversity per million T cells occurred with age.

The sequencing sample was made of blood. The TCR sequence derives from a man between 18 and 35 years old in good health. The chain recombines TRBV7-9 with TRBJ2-1; D possibly corresponds to TRBD2 (5 bases). The CDR3 spells CATEGEYNEQFF. The CDR3 DNA reads TGTGCCACCGAGGGTGAATACAATGAGCAGTTCTTC.